This T cell receptor beta chain was identified during a study of T-cell memory formation after mild COVID-19. Study conclusions and caveats: Detection of some responders pre-infection suggested pre-existing cross-reactive memory T cells participated.

TCRdb re-called the 5' RACE reads through MiXCR, storing one row per CDR3 protein. This sample yields a few hundred thousand distinct CDR3 sequences, of which roughly a tenth are seen a single time; roughly 21% belongs to the top ten. In this sample, this clonotype turned up many times. Its antigen is not known. This sequence originates from a young man who had mild COVID-19 (a few samples of this study predate the infection). Cell type and time point are not known. The specimen was PBMCs or a T cell subset sorted from them (not recorded which).

The CDR3 DNA is TGTGCCAGCAGCTTATCCAGGCACACCGGGGAGCTGTTTTTT. Encoded protein: CASSLSRHTGELFF. The gene calls are TRBV11-2 and TRBJ2-2; no clear D. Germline V gives CDR1 SGHAT, CDR2 FQNNGV. This CDR3 has 14 amino acids. The V gene lost 2 bases and the J gene lost 3 bases, with 7 bases spanning the gap. Full variable domain (rest looked up from reference TRBV11-2 and TRBJ2-2): EAGVAQSPRYKIIEKRQSVAFWCNPISGHATLYWYQQILGQGPKLLIQFQNNGVVDDSQLPKDRFSAERLKGVDSTLKIQPAKLEDSAVYLCASSLSRHTGELFFGEGSRLTVL.